Detailed here is one T cell receptor beta chain. Its recognized antigen is unknown. No base quality values were provided; no much bigger clone lies one nucleotide off. The CDR3 regions of human TCRbeta chains were subjected to immunosequencing. The authors processed their data as follows. Repertoire TCRs were checked for matches against a reference library of SARS-CoV-2-specific TCRs that had been generated using the MIRA antigen-specificity platform. Breadth was defined as the fraction of unique TCRs that were SARS-CoV-2-associated. Depth was defined as the fraction of total T cells that were SARS-CoV-2-associated. Using the MIRA data, each spike-specific TCR was assigned both to the spike region to which the TCR was reactive and to a CD4 or CD8 class. Log10-transformed breadth and depth values were compared by one-way ANOVA with Sidak's multiple comparisons tests. The table was pulled from immuneACCESS by TCRdb, which kept in-frame rearrangements only. Such tables lose some clones; where checked, under half of the loss comes from unresolved V genes, and the rest has no known cause. V, J and clone size are taken as reported in that table, and D and trimming were inferred from the DNA itself. A total of 150,000 to 200,000 clones appear in this sample, approximately 93% of them only once. The ten largest make up more than 0.8% of the sample.

Taken with the paper, the label for time point translates to: about 28 days (+/-7) after the second vaccine dose. AZD1222 recipients given second doses at about 4 weeks or at about 12 weeks were pooled, since spike-specific TCR depth and breadth were not found to differ between the two schedules. Vaccinee samples came from UK trials COV001 and COV002, including a single-blind randomized controlled phase 2/3 trial of AZD1222 (ChAdOx1 nCoV-19) in healthy adults. Trial participant PBMC samples were collected at day 0 and day 28 after the second dose for TCRbeta chain sequencing. The sample is drawn from a study of T cell responses to AZD1222 COVID-19 vaccine (dated by TCRdb to the early 2020s). Notes on the research overall: TCR sequencing was performed for roughly 240 trial participants, of whom approximately 200 were given two doses of AZD1222 and approximately 26 were given two doses of MenACWY control vaccine. Trial participants were enrolled by age into subgroups of 18-55, 56-69 and 70-plus years, and around 150, 28 and 57 TCR-sequenced participants, respectively, were included in these subgroups.

Broad study findings and their caveats: The whole spike protein was spanned by vaccine-associated CD4 TCRs, and dominant responses were seen in regions 160-218 and 743-854. Participants were mostly white British, with more females than males. The authors suggested clonal diversity may have been underestimated. Reportedly, close to half of the unique spike-specific TCRs recognized epitopes lying outside the regions that are mutated in the B.1.351 and B.1.1.7 variants. The 56-69-year group was small, and its depth increase did not reach significance, likely because of low power. Because no samples from the day 14 peak response were available, repertoires could be characterized only after the peak T cell response. After two AZD1222 doses, both the breadth and the depth of spike-specific TCRs were significantly higher than at day 0 and than in MenACWY recipients. Only a handful of AZD1222 recipients were SARS-CoV-2 seropositive at baseline, limiting conclusions about previously exposed vaccinees.

Trimming leaves V shorter by 5 bases and J shorter by 6 bases, with the junction holding 7 bases beyond the gene matches. There are 16 amino acids in the CDR3, from cysteine to phenylalanine inclusive. Only CDR3 DNA remains: 48 bases, in frame from the first base. The germline V gene (reference sequence) sets CDR1 to MNHNY and CDR2 to SVGAGI. Sequenced material: peripheral blood, taken 28 days after the second AZD1222 dose. The rearranged chain carries TRBV6-6 and TRBJ2-2; TRBD1 matches 12 bases in the middle. The clonotype was recovered from an adult who received the AZD1222 COVID-19 vaccine. In nucleotides, the sequence is TGTGCCAGCAGTCCTACGGGACAGGGGGCGGCCGGGGAGCTGTTTTTT. It specifies CASSPTGQGAAGELFF.